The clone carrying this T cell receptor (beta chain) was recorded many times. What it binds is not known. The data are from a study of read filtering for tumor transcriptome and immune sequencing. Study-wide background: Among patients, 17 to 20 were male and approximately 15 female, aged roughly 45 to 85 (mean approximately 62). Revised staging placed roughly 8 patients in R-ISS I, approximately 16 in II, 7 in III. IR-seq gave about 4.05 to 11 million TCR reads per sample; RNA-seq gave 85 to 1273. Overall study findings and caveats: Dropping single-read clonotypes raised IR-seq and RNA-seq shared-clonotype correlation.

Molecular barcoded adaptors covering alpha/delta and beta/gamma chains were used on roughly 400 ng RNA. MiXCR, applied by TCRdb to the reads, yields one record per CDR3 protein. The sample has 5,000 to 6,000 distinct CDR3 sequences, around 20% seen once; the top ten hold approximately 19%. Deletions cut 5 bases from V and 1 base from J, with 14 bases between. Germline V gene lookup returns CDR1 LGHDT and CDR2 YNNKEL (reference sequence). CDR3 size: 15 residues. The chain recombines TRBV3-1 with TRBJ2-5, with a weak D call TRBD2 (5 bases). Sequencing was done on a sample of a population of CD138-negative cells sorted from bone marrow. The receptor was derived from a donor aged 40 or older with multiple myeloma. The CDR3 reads CASSWRRAGQETQYF. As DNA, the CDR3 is TGTGCCAGCAGCTGGAGGCGGGCGGGCCAAGAGACCCAGTACTTC.